The 26 T cell receptor beta chains given below trace back to one sample, sequenced in a study of Ad26.COV2.S vaccination and SARS-CoV-2 variants. Generated by immunoSEQ multiplex PCR, the TCRdb table keeps only in-frame clones and is missing some. The data show 400,000 to 500,000 clones, about 91% seen once. Treatment defined: 15 to 20 received Ad26.COV2.S at low or high dose, single or two shots; about five received placebo; per-sample allocation not given. Vaccine and placebo recipients were sampled on day 63 after the first injection. The sample in question was peripheral blood, obtained in a trial of Ad26.COV2.S vaccine versus placebo. Receptor source: a person between 18 and 60 years old who received the Ad26.COV2.S COVID-19 vaccine or a placebo.

This chain links TRBV7-9 with TRBJ2-7, with no clear D. Trimming removed 4 bases at V and 1 base at J, with 11 bases between. The germline gives CDR1 SEHNR, CDR2 FQNEAQ (reference sequence). CDR3 length equals 14 residues. CDR3 sequence: CASSSLLRSYEQYF. DNA of the CDR3: TGTGCCAGCAGCTCACTCCTGAGGTCCTACGAGCAGTACTTC.

J is TRBJ2-6 and V is TRBV13; 9 bases align to TRBD1. CDR1 is PRHDT and CDR2 is FYEKMQ in the germline V gene (reference sequence). Trimming cost V 5 bases and J 3 bases; bases outside gene matches: 5. The CDR3 is 16 residues long. CDR3 region: CASSGTGLGGANVLTF. DNA for the CDR3: TGTGCCAGCAGCGGGACAGGGCTTGGTGGGGCCAACGTCCTGACTTTC.

The CDR3 DNA sequence: TGTGCCACCAGTACGGGGGGCGACAAGCAGTACTTC. Translation: CATSTGGDKQYF. The V and J genes are TRBV24-1 and TRBJ2-7; tentative D call: TRBD2 (7 bases). Germline V lookup: CDR1 KGHDR, CDR2 SFDVKD. This CDR3 contains 12 residues. Trimming took off 6 bases at V and 8 bases at J, with 13 bases between the two ends.

This CDR3 is CASSHGSHSNQPQHF. As DNA, the CDR3 is TGTGCCAGCAGCCACGGGTCTCATAGCAATCAGCCCCAGCATTTT. This rearrangement joins TRBV28 to TRBJ1-5; D gene ambiguous. Looked up from germline, CDR1 is MDHEN and CDR2 is SYDVKM. The V and J ends lost 6 bases and 0 bases respectively, with 12 bases between them. The CDR3 has 15 residues.

The chain recombines TRBV24-1 with TRBJ2-5; 11 bases line up with TRBD2. CDR3 length equals 19 residues. Per germline, CDR1 KGHDR and CDR2 SFDVKD. Trimming removed 3 bases from V and 2 bases from J; junction bases left unmatched: 13. The CDR3 sequence: CATSDPRGLLAGVQETQYF. CDR3 in DNA: TGTGCCACCAGTGATCCCAGGGGGTTACTAGCGGGGGTTCAAGAGACCCAGTACTTC.

The chain joins TRBV7-2 to TRBJ1-2, with D possibly TRBD1 on 5 matching bases. Deletions cut 0 bases from V and 5 bases from J, with 10 bases between. Germline CDR1 SGHTA, CDR2 FQGNSA. The length of the CDR3 is 14 residues. CDR3 nucleotides: TGTGCCAGCAGCTTAGCGCCAGGGCTTTATGGCTACACCTTC. Translated: CASSLAPGLYGYTF.

The chain employs TRBV19 and TRBJ1-1; TRBD1 is a possible D gene (6 bases). The germline V gene has CDR1 LNHDA and CDR2 SQIVND (reference sequence). The length of the CDR3 is 17 residues. Trimming cost V 6 bases and J 6 bases, with 26 bases left between them. The CDR3: CASSPHPGAGLSPEAFF. CDR3 nucleotide sequence: TGTGCCAGTAGCCCCCACCCGGGGGCCGGGTTGTCGCCTGAAGCTTTCTTT.

V is TRBV7-2 and J is TRBJ2-5; no firm D call. Germline assignment: CDR1 SGHTA and CDR2 FQGNSA. Trimming removed 9 bases at V and 4 bases at J, with 12 bases between. The CDR3 extends over 12 amino acids. CDR3 in amino acids: CASSAGRETQYF. CDR3 sequence (DNA): TGTGCCAGTTCTGCCGGGCGAGAGACCCAGTACTTC.

The chain combines TRBV7-6 with TRBJ1-5; a weak D match, TRBD1 (5 bases). The CDR3 loop spans 14 amino acids. The germline CDR1 and CDR2 sequences are SGHVS and FNYEAQ. The V gene lost 1 base and the J gene lost 4 bases, with 8 bases spanning the gap. The CDR3 DNA follows: TGTGCCAGCAGCTTAGAGTGGGGGAATCAGCCCCAGCATTTT. Protein sequence: CASSLEWGNQPQHF.

The V call is TRBV7-2, the J call TRBJ1-1; no firm D call. Trimming pared 1 base from V and 4 bases from J, leaving 10 bases between. Germline V gene data show CDR1 as SGHTA and CDR2 as FQGNSA. The CDR3 runs to 14 residues. The CDR3, as DNA: TGTGCCAGCAGCTTAGGTCACTCGAGCACTGAAGCTTTCTTT. Translated: CASSLGHSSTEAFF. Full variable domain (outside the CDR3, taken from reference TRBV7-2 and TRBJ1-1): GAGVSQSPSNKVTEKGKDVELRCDPISGHTALYWYRQSLGQGLEFLIYFQGNSAPDKSGLPSDRFSAERTGGSVSTLTIQRTQQEDSAVYLCASSLGHSSTEAFFGQGTRLTVV.

V and J are TRBV6-2 or TRBV6-3 and TRBJ2-4; 15 nucleotides agree with TRBD2. Germline assignment: CDR1 MNHEY and CDR2 SVGEGT. The CDR3 runs 19 residues. V trimming: 4 bases; J trimming: 3 bases; junction bases outside the gene matches: 10. DNA of the CDR3: TGTGCCAGCAGTTTCCCCCGGACTAGCGGGGGGGTTGGCAAAAACATTCAGTACTTC. Translating gives CASSFPRTSGGVGKNIQYF.

The gene calls are TRBV9 and TRBJ2-3, with 10 bases lining up with TRBD2. Germline CDR1 SGDLS, CDR2 YYNGEE. The junction had 3 bases not matched to a gene; V was cut back by 3 bases and J by 5 bases. The CDR3 extends over 14 amino acids. CDR3 sequence: CASSDRTSGDTQYF. CDR3 coding DNA: TGTGCCAGCAGCGATCGGACTAGCGGAGATACGCAGTATTTT.

The chain is built from TRBV9 and TRBJ1-3; no firm D call. Germline CDR1 reads SGDLS; CDR2 reads YYNGEE. The CDR3 runs to 13 residues. The V end lost 7 bases, the J end lost 0 bases, and 8 bases lay between the germline ends. CDR3: CASSKSSGNTIYF. The CDR3 DNA reads as TGTGCCAGCTCAAAGAGCTCTGGAAACACCATATATTTT.

The chain combines TRBV7-3 with TRBJ2-1, with D perhaps matching TRBD2 (6 bases). Looked up from germline, CDR1 is SGHTA and CDR2 is FQGTGA. CDR3 size: 15 residues. Deletions cut 0 bases from V and 4 bases from J, with 10 bases between. The CDR3 spells CASSLTGSRYNEQFF. CDR3 coding DNA: TGTGCCAGCAGCTTAACCGGGAGTAGATACAATGAGCAGTTCTTC.

The V gene is TRBV4-2, the J gene TRBJ1-1; D perhaps matches TRBD1 (5 bases). Trimming took off 4 bases at V and 2 bases at J, with 17 bases between the two ends. CDR3 size: 16 residues. Germline V gives CDR1 LGHNA, CDR2 YNFKEQ. CDR3 amino acids: CASSLFFGTDNTEAFF. Written as DNA, the CDR3 is TGTGCCAGCAGCCTCTTTTTCGGGACCGATAACACTGAAGCTTTCTTT.

This clone was found once. The gene calls are TRBV21-1 and TRBJ1-2; the DNA was not compared with TRBD1, the D call given in the table. TRBV21-1 counts as a pseudogene. CDR3 length: 14 residues. DNA of the CDR3: TGTGCCAGCAGCATGTTGGGACAGAAGGATGGCTACACCTTC. It codes for CASSMLGQKDGYTF.

J is TRBJ2-1 and V is TRBV10-3; 8 bases fit TRBD2. The CDR3 is made up of 13 amino acids. CDR1 ENHRY and CDR2 SYGVKD come from the germline V gene. J gave up 7 bases and V 7 bases, and 6 bases lay outside the gene matches. CDR3 loop: CAITSGSKNEQFF. The DNA for the CDR3 is TGTGCCATCACCAGCGGGAGCAAGAATGAGCAGTTCTTC.

The J gene is TRBJ2-7, the V gene TRBV7-3; a weak D match, TRBD2 (5 bases). The CDR3 runs 16 residues. CDR1 is SGHTA, CDR2 FQGTGA, per germline. The ends were cut back, 9 bases at V and 5 bases at J, with 26 bases in the middle. The CDR3 protein is CASSPGSWATGNEQYF. Written as DNA, the CDR3 is TGTGCCAGTTCTCCGGGGTCCTGGGCGACCGGAAACGAGCAGTACTTC.

The CDR3 coding sequence is TGTGCCAGCAGCCGCGGGACAGGGGGCAAAGGCTACACCTTC. It specifies CASSRGTGGKGYTF. This chain links TRBV5-8 with TRBJ1-2, with TRBD1 identical over 12 bases. The germline CDR1 and CDR2 sequences are SGHTS and YDEGEE. CDR3 length: 14 residues. Trimming at V came to 4 bases and at J to 8 bases, leaving 6 bases not matched to a gene.

The gene calls are TRBV6-5 and TRBJ1-1; no reliable D call. The CDR3 totals 13 residues. The V and J ends lost 2 bases and 5 bases respectively, with 9 bases between them. Germline V gives CDR1 MNHEY, CDR2 SVGAGI. CDR3 sequence reads: CASSYTGWTEAFF. The CDR3, as DNA: TGTGCCAGCAGTTACACGGGGTGGACTGAAGCTTTCTTT.

This clone was seen a few times. The V gene is TRBV19, the J gene TRBJ2-7, with a tentative D call TRBD1 (6 bases). Germline V gene lookup returns CDR1 LNHDA and CDR2 SQIVND (reference sequence). V shed 6 bases and J shed 3 bases, with 18 bases lying between them. The CDR3 is 15 amino acids. CDR3 sequence: CASSRSGEGVYEQYF. The DNA of the CDR3 is TGTGCCAGTAGCCGATCAGGGGAAGGGGTCTACGAGCAGTACTTC.

This chain links TRBV11-3 with TRBJ2-2, with no clear D. Trimming pared 1 base from V and 6 bases from J, leaving 6 bases between. CDR3 length: 13 amino acids. Germline-derived CDR1 and CDR2 are SGHNT and YENEEA. The CDR3 DNA is TGTGCCAGCAGCTTAGTTGATGCCGGGGAGCTGTTTTTT. Translation gives CASSLVDAGELFF.

The table lists this clone with a count of one. This chain connects TRBV19 to TRBJ1-1, with D unresolved. V was clipped by 4 bases and J by 1 base, with 7 bases between them. CDR1 LNHDA and CDR2 SQIVND come from the germline V gene (reference sequence). The CDR3 is 13 amino acids. CDR3 DNA sequence: TGTGCCAGTAGTAGGGAGGGGAACACTGAAGCTTTCTTT. This codes for CASSREGNTEAFF. Using reference TRBV19 and TRBJ1-1 for the parts outside the CDR3, the full variable domain is DGGITQSPKYLFRKEGQNVTLSCEQNLNHDAMYWYRQDPGQGLRLIYYSQIVNDFQKGDIAEGYSVSREKKESFPLTVTSAQKNPTAFYLCASSREGNTEAFFGQGTRLTVV.

This chain connects TRBV5-6 to TRBJ2-1; TRBD1 is a possible D gene (5 bases). The CDR3 runs to 14 residues. Germline V gene sequence: CDR1 SGHDT, CDR2 YYEEEE. V lost 3 bases and J lost 4, with 11 bases in between. For the CDR3, the DNA is TGTGCCAGCAGCTACAACGACAGATACAATGAGCAGTTCTTC. Translation: CASSYNDRYNEQFF.

The chain is built from TRBV28 and TRBJ1-5; D possibly corresponds to TRBD1 (5 bases). The germline gives CDR1 MDHEN, CDR2 SYDVKM. The CDR3 extends over 14 amino acids. V lost 3 bases and J 5 bases, leaving 11 bases between the germline ends. The CDR3 bases are TGTGCCAGCAGTTTCGCAGGGCCCGATCAGCCCCAGCATTTT. Amino acids: CASSFAGPDQPQHF. Complete variable domain (other parts from reference TRBV28 and TRBJ1-5): DVKVTQSSRYLVKRTGEKVFLECVQDMDHENMFWYRQDPGLGLRLIYFSYDVKMKEKGDIPEGYSVSREKKERFSLILESASTNQTSMYLCASSFAGPDQPQHFGDGTRLSIL.

In this sample, this clone turned up once. This chain connects TRBV2 to TRBJ1-1, with 7 bases identical to TRBD1. The CDR3 totals 14 residues. The junction had 8 bases not matched to a gene; V was cut back by 6 bases and J by 4 bases. Germline lookup yields CDR1 SNHLY and CDR2 FYNNEI. The CDR3 DNA sequence: TGTGCCAGCAGCTTTGAATCAGGGGGCACTGAAGCTTTCTTT. It codes for CASSFESGGTEAFF. Supplemented by reference TRBV2 and TRBJ1-1, the full variable domain reads EPEVTQTPSHQVTQMGQEVILRCVPISNHLYFYWYRQILGQKVEFLVSFYNNEISEKSEIFDDQFSVERPDGSNFTLKIRSTKLEDSAMYFCASSFESGGTEAFFGQGTRLTVV.